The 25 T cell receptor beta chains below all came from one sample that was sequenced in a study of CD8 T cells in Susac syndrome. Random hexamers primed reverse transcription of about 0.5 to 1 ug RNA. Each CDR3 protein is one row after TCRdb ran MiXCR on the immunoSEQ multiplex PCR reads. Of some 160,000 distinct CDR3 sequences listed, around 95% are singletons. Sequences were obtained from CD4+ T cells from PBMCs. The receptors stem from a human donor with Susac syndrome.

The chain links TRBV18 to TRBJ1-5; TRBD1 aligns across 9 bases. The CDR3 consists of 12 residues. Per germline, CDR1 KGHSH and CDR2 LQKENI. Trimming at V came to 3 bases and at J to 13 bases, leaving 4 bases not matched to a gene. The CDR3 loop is CASSPGTGPQHF. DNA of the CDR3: TGTGCCAGCTCACCTGGGACAGGGCCTCAGCATTTT.

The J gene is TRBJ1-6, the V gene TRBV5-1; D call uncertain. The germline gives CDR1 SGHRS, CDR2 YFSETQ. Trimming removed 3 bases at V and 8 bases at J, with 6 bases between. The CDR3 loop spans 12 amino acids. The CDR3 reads CASSYEDSPLHF. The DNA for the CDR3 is TGCGCCAGCAGCTACGAAGATTCACCCCTCCACTTT.

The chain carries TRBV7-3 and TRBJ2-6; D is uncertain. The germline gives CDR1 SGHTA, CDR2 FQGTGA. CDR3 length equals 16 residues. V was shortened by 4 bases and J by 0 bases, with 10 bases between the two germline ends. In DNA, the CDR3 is TGTGCCAGCAGCTCCCAAGCTCCCTCTGGGGCCAACGTCCTGACTTTC. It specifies CASSSQAPSGANVLTF.

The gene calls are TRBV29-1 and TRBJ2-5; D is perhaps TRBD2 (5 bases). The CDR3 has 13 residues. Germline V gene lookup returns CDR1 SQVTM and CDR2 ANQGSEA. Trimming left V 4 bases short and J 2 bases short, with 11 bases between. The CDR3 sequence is CSVVASTQETQYF. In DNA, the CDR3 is TGCAGCGTTGTAGCTAGCACACAAGAGACCCAGTACTTC. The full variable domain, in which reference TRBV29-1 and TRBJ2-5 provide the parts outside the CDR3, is SAVISQKPSRDICQRGTSLTIQCQVDSQVTMMFWYRQQPGQSLTLIATANQGSEATYESGFVIDKFPISRPNLTFSTLTVSNMSPEDSSIYLCSVVASTQETQYFGPGTRLLVL.

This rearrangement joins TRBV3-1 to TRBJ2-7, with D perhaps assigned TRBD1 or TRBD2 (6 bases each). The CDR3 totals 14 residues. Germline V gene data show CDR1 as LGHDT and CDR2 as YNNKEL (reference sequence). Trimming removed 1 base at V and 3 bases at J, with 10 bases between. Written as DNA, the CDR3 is TGTGCCAGCAGCCAAGCGGGGGCCTTCTACGAGCAGTACTTC. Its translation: CASSQAGAFYEQYF.

The CDR3 spells CASSIVGTSPNTEAFF. In DNA, the CDR3 is TGTGCCAGTAGTATCGTGGGGACAAGCCCAAACACTGAAGCTTTCTTT. J is TRBJ1-1 and V is TRBV19; a weak D match, TRBD1 (6 bases). Germline loops: CDR1 LNHDA, CDR2 SQIVND (reference sequence). Deletions cut 3 bases from V and 2 bases from J, with 16 bases between. The CDR3 extends over 16 amino acids.

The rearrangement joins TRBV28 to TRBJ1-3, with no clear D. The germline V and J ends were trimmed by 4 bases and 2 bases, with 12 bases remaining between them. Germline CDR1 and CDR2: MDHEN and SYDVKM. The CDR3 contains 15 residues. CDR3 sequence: CASSYPGEAGNTIYF. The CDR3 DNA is TGTGCCAGCAGTTACCCCGGGGAGGCTGGAAACACCATATATTTT.

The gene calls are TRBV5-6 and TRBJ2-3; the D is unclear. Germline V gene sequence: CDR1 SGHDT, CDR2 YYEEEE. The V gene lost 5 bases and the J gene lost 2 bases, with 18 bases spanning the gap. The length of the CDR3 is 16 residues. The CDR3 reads CASSWGGLAATDTQYF. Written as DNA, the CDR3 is TGTGCCAGCAGTTGGGGTGGGTTGGCGGCCACAGATACGCAGTATTTT.

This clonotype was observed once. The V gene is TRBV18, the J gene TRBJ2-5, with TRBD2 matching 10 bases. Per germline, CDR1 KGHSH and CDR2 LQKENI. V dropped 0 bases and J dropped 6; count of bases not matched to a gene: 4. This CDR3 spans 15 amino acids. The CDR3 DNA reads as TGTGCCAGCTCACCACCGTCTAGCGGGAGAAAGACCCAGTACTTC. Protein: CASSPPSSGRKTQYF.

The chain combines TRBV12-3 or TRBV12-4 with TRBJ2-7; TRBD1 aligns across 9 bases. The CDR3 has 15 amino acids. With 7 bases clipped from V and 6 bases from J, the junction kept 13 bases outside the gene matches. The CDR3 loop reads CASITPGQGAGEQYF. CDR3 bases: TGTGCCAGCATTACCCCGGGACAGGGAGCCGGCGAGCAGTACTTC.

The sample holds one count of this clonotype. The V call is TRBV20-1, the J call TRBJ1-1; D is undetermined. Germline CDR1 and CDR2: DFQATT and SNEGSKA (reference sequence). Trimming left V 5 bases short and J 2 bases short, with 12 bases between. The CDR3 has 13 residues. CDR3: CSAGRRSNTEAFF. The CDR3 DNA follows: TGCAGTGCTGGCCGACGGTCCAACACTGAAGCTTTCTTT.

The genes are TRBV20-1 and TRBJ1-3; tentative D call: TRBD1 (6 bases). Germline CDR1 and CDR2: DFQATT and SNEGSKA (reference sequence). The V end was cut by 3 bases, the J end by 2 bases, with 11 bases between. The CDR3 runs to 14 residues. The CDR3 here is CSASKGETGNTIYF. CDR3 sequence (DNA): TGCAGTGCTAGTAAGGGGGAAACTGGAAACACCATATATTTT.

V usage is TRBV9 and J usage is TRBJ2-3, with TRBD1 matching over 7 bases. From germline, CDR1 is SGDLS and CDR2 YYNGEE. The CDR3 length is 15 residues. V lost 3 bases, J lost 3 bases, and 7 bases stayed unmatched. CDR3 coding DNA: TGTGCCAGCAGCGCCACAGGGGTGAAGACAGATACGCAGTATTTT. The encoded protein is CASSATGVKTDTQYF.

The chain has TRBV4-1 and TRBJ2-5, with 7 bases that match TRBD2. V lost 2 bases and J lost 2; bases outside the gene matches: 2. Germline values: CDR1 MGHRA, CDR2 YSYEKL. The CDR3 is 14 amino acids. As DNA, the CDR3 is TGCGCCAGCAGCCAACCCGGGGGGCAAGAGACCCAGTACTTC. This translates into CASSQPGGQETQYF.

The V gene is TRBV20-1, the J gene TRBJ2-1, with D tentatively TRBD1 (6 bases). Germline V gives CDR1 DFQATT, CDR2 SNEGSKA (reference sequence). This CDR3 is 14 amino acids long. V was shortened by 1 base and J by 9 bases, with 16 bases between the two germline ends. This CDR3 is CSARVPQGFGEQFF. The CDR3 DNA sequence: TGCAGTGCTAGAGTCCCCCAGGGGTTTGGTGAGCAGTTCTTC.

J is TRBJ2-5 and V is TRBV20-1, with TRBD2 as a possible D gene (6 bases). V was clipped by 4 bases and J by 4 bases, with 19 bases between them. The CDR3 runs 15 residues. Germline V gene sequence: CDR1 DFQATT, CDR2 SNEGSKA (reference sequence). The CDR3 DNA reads TGCAGTGCTAATCTATATGACGGGGGTGGAGAGACCCAGTACTTC. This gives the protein CSANLYDGGGETQYF.

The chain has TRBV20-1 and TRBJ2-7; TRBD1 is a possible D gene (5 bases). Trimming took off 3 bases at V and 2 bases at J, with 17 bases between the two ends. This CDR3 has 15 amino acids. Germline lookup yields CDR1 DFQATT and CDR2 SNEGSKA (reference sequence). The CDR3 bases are TGCAGTGCTAGTACCAGGGCCGTATCCACCTACGAGCAGTACTTC. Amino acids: CSASTRAVSTYEQYF.

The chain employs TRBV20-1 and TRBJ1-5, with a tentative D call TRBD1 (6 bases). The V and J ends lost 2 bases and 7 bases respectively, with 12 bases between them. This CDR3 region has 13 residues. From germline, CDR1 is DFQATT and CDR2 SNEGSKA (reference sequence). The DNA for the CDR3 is TGCAGTGCTAGATTGGGGGCGTTGCAGCCCCAGCATTTT. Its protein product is CSARLGALQPQHF.

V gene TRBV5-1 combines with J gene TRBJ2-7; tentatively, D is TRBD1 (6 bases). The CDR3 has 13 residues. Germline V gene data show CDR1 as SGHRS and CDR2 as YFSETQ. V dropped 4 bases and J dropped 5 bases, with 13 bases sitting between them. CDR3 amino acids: CASSQGHLDEQYF. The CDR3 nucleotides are TGCGCCAGCAGCCAGGGACACCTTGACGAGCAGTACTTC.

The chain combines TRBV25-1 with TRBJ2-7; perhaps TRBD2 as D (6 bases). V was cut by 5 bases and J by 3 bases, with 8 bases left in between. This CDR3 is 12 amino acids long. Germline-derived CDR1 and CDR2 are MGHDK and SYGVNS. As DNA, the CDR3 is TGTGCCAGCAGTCGGGGGTACTACGAGCAGTACTTC. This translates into CASSRGYYEQYF.

The CDR3 here is CASSPPLGLQETQYF. Here the CDR3 DNA reads TGTGCCAGCAGCCCTCCGTTGGGACTACAAGAGACCCAGTACTTC. The chain is built from TRBV28 and TRBJ2-5; 7 bases are shared with TRBD2. With V trimmed by 6 bases and J by 2 bases, 9 bases remained unmatched. Germline V CDR1 and CDR2: MDHEN, SYDVKM. This CDR3 comprises 15 residues.

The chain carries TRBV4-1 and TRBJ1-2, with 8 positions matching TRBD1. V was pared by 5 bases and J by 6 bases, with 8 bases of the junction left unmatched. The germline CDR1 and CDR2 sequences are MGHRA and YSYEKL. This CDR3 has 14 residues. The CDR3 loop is CASSKTGVGDGYTF. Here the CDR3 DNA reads TGCGCCAGCAGCAAGACAGGGGTAGGTGATGGCTACACCTTC.

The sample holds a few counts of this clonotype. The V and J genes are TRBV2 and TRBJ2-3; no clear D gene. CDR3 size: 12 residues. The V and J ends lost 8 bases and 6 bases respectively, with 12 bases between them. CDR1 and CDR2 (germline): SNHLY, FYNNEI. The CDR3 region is CASGGDTDTQYF. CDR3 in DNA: TGTGCCAGCGGTGGTGATACGGATACGCAGTATTTT. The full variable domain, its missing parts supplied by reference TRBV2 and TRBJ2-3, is EPEVTQTPSHQVTQMGQEVILRCVPISNHLYFYWYRQILGQKVEFLVSFYNNEISEKSEIFDDQFSVERPDGSNFTLKIRSTKLEDSAMYFCASGGDTDTQYFGPGTRLTVL.

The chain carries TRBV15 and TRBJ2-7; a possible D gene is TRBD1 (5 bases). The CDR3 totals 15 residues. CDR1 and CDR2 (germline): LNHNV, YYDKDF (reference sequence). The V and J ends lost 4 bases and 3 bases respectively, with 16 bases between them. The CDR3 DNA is TGTGCCACCAGCAACCCAGGGCTTGGCTTCTACGAGCAGTACTTC. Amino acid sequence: CATSNPGLGFYEQYF.

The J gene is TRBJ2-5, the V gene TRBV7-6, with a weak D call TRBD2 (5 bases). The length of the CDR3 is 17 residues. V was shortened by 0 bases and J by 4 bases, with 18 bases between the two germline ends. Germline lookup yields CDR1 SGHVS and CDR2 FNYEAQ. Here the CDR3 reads CASSLATPTGIGETQYF. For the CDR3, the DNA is TGTGCCAGCAGCTTAGCGACGCCCACCGGGATTGGAGAGACCCAGTACTTC.